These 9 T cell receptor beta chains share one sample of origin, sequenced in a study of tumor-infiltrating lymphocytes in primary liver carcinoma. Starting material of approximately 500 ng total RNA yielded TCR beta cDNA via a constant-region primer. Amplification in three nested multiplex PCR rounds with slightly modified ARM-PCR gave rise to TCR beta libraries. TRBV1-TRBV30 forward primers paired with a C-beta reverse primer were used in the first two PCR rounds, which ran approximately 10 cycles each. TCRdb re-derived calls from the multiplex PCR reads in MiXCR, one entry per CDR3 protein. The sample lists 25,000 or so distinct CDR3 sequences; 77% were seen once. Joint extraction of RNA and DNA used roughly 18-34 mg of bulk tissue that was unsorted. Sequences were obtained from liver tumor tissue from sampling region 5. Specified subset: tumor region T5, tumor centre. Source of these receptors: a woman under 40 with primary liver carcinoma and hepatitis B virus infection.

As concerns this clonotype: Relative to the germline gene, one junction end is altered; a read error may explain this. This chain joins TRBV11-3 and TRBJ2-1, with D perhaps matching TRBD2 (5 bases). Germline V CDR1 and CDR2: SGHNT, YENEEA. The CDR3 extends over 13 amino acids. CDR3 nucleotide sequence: TGTGCCGGCAGTTCAGACGGGAACAATGAGCAGTTCTTC. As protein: CAGSSDGNNEQFF.

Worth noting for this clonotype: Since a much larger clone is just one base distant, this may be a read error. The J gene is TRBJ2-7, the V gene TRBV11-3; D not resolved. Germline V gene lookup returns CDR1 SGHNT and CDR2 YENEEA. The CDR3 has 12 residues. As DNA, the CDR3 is TGTGCCAACAGCTTAAATTTGTACGAGCAGTGCTTC. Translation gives CANSLNLYEQCF.

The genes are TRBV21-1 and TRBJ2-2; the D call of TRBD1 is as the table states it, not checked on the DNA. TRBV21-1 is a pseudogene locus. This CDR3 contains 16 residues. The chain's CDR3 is CASSNKDRARTGELFF. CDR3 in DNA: TGTGCCAGCAGCAATAAGGACAGGGCTCGCACCGGGGAGCTGTTTTTT.

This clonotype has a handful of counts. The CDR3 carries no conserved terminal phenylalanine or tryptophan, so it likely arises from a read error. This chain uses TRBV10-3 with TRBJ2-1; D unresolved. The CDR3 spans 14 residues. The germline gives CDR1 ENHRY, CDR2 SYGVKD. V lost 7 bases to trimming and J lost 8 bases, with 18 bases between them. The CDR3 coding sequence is TGTGCCATCAATCCCACGACGACCCGGGATGAGCAGTTCCTC. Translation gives CAINPTTTRDEQFL.

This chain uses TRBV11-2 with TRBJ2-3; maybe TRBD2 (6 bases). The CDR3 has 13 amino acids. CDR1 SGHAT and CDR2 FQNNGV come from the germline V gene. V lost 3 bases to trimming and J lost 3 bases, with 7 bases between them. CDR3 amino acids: CASSFGRTDTQYF. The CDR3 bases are TGTGCCAGCAGCTTTGGGAGGACAGATACGCAGTATTTT.

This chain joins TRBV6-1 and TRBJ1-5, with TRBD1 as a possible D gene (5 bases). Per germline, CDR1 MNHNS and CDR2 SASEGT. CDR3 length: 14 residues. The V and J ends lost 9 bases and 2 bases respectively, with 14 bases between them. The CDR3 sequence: CASMDKGRNQPQHF. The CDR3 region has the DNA TGTGCCAGTATGGACAAGGGGCGCAATCAGCCCCAGCATTTT.

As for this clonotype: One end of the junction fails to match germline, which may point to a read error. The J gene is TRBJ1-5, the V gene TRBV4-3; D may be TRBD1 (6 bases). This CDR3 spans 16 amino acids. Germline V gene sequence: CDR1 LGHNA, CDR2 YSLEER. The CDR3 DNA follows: TGCGCCAGTAGCCAAGAAAGATGGGGGCCCTATCAGCCCCAGCATTTT. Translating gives CASSQERWGPYQPQHF.

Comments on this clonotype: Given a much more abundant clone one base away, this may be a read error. The CDR3 bases are TGTGCCAGCAGTTTACGACCCCAGTACGAGCAGTACTTC. Its translation: CASSLRPQYEQYF. The chain joins TRBV27 to TRBJ2-7; D call uncertain. This CDR3 region has 13 residues. Trimming took off 2 bases at V and 4 bases at J, with 9 bases between the two ends. From germline, CDR1 is MNHEY and CDR2 SMNVEV (reference sequence).

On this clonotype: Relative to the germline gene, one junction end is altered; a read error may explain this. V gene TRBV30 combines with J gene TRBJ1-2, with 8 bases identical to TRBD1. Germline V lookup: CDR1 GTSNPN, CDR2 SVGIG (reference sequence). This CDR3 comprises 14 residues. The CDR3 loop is CAWVPDRGNHGYTF. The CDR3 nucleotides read TGTGCCTGGGTCCCAGACAGGGGTAACCATGGCTACACCTTC.